The entry that follows covers one T cell receptor (beta chain) sequence. A much bigger clone sits one base away, suggesting this may be a read error. Amplified TCR beta CDR3 regions derived from RNA transcripts. With the HTBI primer set, the TCR CDR3 went through a first round of RT-PCR. TCRdb fed the multiplex PCR reads into MiXCR, producing one record per CDR3 protein. The sample has hundreds of thousands of distinct CDR3 sequences, over 40% seen once. The germline CDR1 and CDR2 sequences are SQVTM and ANQGSEA. There are 14 residues in the CDR3. This record comes from a study of T cells in Graves' hyperthyroidism and ophthalmopathy. The diagnoses drew upon clinical symptoms, serum thyroxine and TRAb, thyroid ultrasound and orbital computed tomography.

The TCR originated in an adult man with Graves' disease, either hyperthyroidism or ophthalmopathy (not recorded which). The sample consisted of peripheral blood or thyroid tissue (not recorded which). This chain uses TRBV29-1 with TRBJ1-2; 9 bases match TRBD1. CDR3 loop: CSVDPTGTGFGHTF. The CDR3 DNA follows: TGCAGCGTTGACCCCACCGGGACAGGGTTTGGCCACACCTTC.